These 2 T cell receptor beta chains originate from one sample sequenced in a study of PD-L1 blockade in urothelial cancer. Method: immunoSEQ multiplex PCR; TCRdb's copy keeps in-frame clones and lacks some. The table lists 83,000 or so clones, roughly 80% of them singletons, with around 7.7% in the top ten. Time point meaning: peripheral blood 6 weeks after treatment start. The sample here was PBMCs, taken around atezolizumab (anti-PD-L1) treatment. The receptors were sampled from a man between 65 and 79 years old with urothelial cancer.

The gene calls are TRBV16 and TRBJ1-2; a weak D match, TRBD1 (6 bases). This CDR3 has 15 amino acids. V dropped 1 base and J dropped 4 bases, with 13 bases sitting between them. CDR1 and CDR2 (germline): KGHSY, FQNENV. In nucleotides, the CDR3 is TGTGCCAGCAGCCAATACAGGGATTTCGGCTATGGCTACACCTTC. Protein sequence: CASSQYRDFGYGYTF.

The genes are TRBV18 and TRBJ1-5; the D is unclear. The CDR3 totals 13 residues. CDR1 and CDR2 from the germline V gene are KGHSH and LQKENI. The ends were cut back, 3 bases at V and 4 bases at J, with 7 bases in the middle. CDR3 protein: CASSPRMNQPQHF. The CDR3 nucleotides are TGTGCCAGCTCACCCAGGATGAATCAGCCCCAGCATTTT. The whole variable domain, remainder taken from reference TRBV18 and TRBJ1-5, is NAGVMQNPRHLVRRRGQEARLRCSPMKGHSHVYWYRQLPEEGLKFMVYLQKENIIDESGMPKERFSAEFPKEGPSILRIQQVVRGDSAAYFCASSPRMNQPQHFGDGTRLSIL.